This T cell receptor beta chain was identified in a study of blood T cell repertoires in COVID-19. Here immunoSEQ multiplex PCR was the method, and the copy in TCRdb shows in-frame clones only, minus some. The sample holds 130,000 or so clones, less than 90% seen once. The CDR3 loop spans 14 amino acids. With 4 bases removed from V and 2 bases from J, the gap between germline ends came to 10 bases. The germline V gene encodes CDR1 LNHDA and CDR2 SQIVND (reference sequence). This chain joins TRBV19 and TRBJ2-3, with D perhaps matching TRBD2 (6 bases). Specimen: PBMCs or T cells enriched from blood (not recorded which). The TCR originated in a young man who had recovered from COVID-19. CDR3 protein: CASSRGLTTDTQYF. The CDR3 DNA reads TGTGCCAGTAGTAGGGGACTTACCACAGATACGCAGTATTTT.